This T cell receptor (beta chain) was retrieved from a study of low-dose radiotherapy and immunotherapy resistance in tumors (dated by TCRdb to 2021 to 2024). Concerning the study at large: In Cohort 1, each fraction delivered 0.5 Gy every 2 weeks, and the prescribed total PTV dose was 6.5 Gy. Cyclophosphamide 200 mg/m2 was administered intravenously every two weeks, one day before each radiation and immunotherapy administration. The trial did not randomize participants into treatment groups. Nivolumab and ipilimumab were both given intravenously, with nivolumab at a 240 mg flat dose every two weeks and ipilimumab at 1 mg/kg every six weeks. Starting on cycle 1 day 1, patients took 300 mg of aspirin by mouth once a day for four cycles. In Cohort 2, 1 Gy per fraction was delivered every two weeks, for a total of 13 Gy over 26 weeks. The translational analysis covered eight patients: three from the first dose cohort and the first five from the second dose cohort.

At least ten counts were recorded for this clonotype. Its antigen is not yet known. Base qualities are not provided; no much larger clone lies one nucleotide away. Sequencing took place on an Illumina HiSeq 2500. First-strand cDNA was synthesized with Superscript III and a set of TRAV- and TRBV-specific primers, covering both TCRalpha and TCRbeta chains. A roughly 20-cycle PCR with Phusion amplified the TCRs, pairing a constant-region primer with the adapter that was attached to the V primers. Amplification of the isolated mRNA was done with the MessageAmp II aRNA Amplification Kit, which involved a roughly 15-hour in vitro transcription at 37 degrees C. The Dynabeads mRNA DIRECT Purification Kit was used to isolate the mRNA for TCR sequencing. Indexed Illumina adapters were added in a second Phusion PCR of 20 to 25 cycles, and the PCR products were purified with AMPure XP beads. The study's own analysis went as follows. Using custom Perl scripts, TCR sequences that encoded the same protein were pooled, out-of-frame sequences were dropped, and the abundance of each clonotype was calculated. TCR sequences supported by only a single read were excluded from analysis. Shannon entropy, Gini index, clonality, richness, and the frequency of TCRs shared between repertoires were included as repertoire metrics. TCRdb reworked the public reads: Q25 trimming with fastp, MiXCR clone assembly, productive beta chains retained. Identical CDR3 proteins give one entry, which carries the most common genes and DNA. Clone size and V and J calls follow TCRdb, not the original study. The sample yields around 83,000 distinct CDR3 sequences; approximately 20% were counted once. Less than 6% of the sample is taken by the ten largest.

What this sample's time point label stands for: before trial treatment. The donors came from RACIN, which was a single-arm phase I dose-escalation trial that paired nivolumab and ipilimumab with aspirin, low-dose cyclophosphamide and low-dose radiotherapy. Patients were eligible if they had advanced solid tumors that were TIL-negative. From a lookup of the germline V gene, CDR1 and CDR2 are KGHSH and LQKENI. The CDR3 contains 13 residues, cysteine and phenylalanine counted. This entry keeps only the CDR3 DNA: 39 bases, framed from base 1. Trimming costs V 2 bases and J 6 bases, and their ends lie 11 bases apart.

The sequencing used PBMCs, collected before treatment. This sequence uses TRBV18 and TRBJ2-7, with no reliable assignment of the D segment. This receptor was taken from a male donor with prostate cancer. The CDR3 region: CASSPKGGAEQYF. The DNA sequence reads TGTGCCAGCTCACCAAAGGGTGGAGCCGAGCAGTACTTC.